These T cell receptor beta chains were read from a single sample in a study of monozygotic twins with inflammatory bowel disease. TCRdb reprocessed the 5' RACE reads and stores each CDR3 protein as one record, lacking DNA. The table lists 150,000 to 200,000 distinct CDR3 sequences, with approximately 3% in the top ten. What was sequenced was blood. Receptors were obtained from a human donor with ulcerative colitis or Crohn's disease, or a healthy co-twin of an affected twin (not recorded which). The CDR3 runs from the conserved cysteine through the conserved F or W.

j_call: TRBJ2-1; v_call: TRBV30; cdr3_aa: CAWSGGSQFYNEQFF
j_call: TRBJ2-3; v_call: TRBV7-9; cdr3_aa: CASSLYMGTGGTDTQYF
j_call: TRBJ1-1; v_call: TRBV10-3; cdr3_aa: CAISESLTGAKNTEAFF
j_call: TRBJ1-5; v_call: TRBV7-9; cdr3_aa: CASSLVGDRGNQPQHF
j_call: TRBJ2-5; v_call: TRBV12-3/TRBV12-4; cdr3_aa: CASSLEGFGETQYF
j_call: TRBJ2-3; v_call: TRBV2; cdr3_aa: CASSEEVAGVDTQYF
j_call: TRBJ2-1; v_call: TRBV2; cdr3_aa: CASSQGPLAFF
j_call: TRBJ2-2; v_call: TRBV6-4; cdr3_aa: CASSDISDSGELFF
j_call: TRBJ1-2; v_call: TRBV12-3/TRBV12-4; cdr3_aa: CASSLNTGGGNYGYTF
j_call: TRBJ2-7; v_call: TRBV6-6; cdr3_aa: CASSQLARPYEQYF
j_call: TRBJ1-1; v_call: TRBV9; cdr3_aa: CASSFSGVNTEAFF
j_call: TRBJ2-3; v_call: TRBV6-6; cdr3_aa: CASSYPMENTQYF
j_call: TRBJ1-3; v_call: TRBV5-1; cdr3_aa: CASSLAGLLSGNTIYF
j_call: TRBJ2-7; v_call: TRBV11-2; cdr3_aa: CASSSPKSGTSGMFEQYF
j_call: TRBJ2-7; v_call: TRBV15; cdr3_aa: CATSPQETSYEQYF
j_call: TRBJ2-3; v_call: TRBV5-1; cdr3_aa: CASSLAGGRGTDTQYF
j_call: TRBJ2-5; v_call: TRBV11-2; cdr3_aa: CASSLGPGIQETQYF
j_call: TRBJ2-5; v_call: TRBV19; cdr3_aa: CASRRRDQETQYF
j_call: TRBJ2-1; v_call: TRBV19; cdr3_aa: CASSTRTSGRVNNEQFF
j_call: TRBJ2-7; v_call: TRBV5-6; cdr3_aa: CASSSERLEQYF
j_call: TRBJ2-1; v_call: TRBV7-2; cdr3_aa: CASSGGVNEQFF
j_call: TRBJ1-1; v_call: TRBV3-1; cdr3_aa: CASSNRDRGVEAFF
j_call: TRBJ2-7; v_call: TRBV7-3; cdr3_aa: CASSLGPRLGGAYEQYF
j_call: TRBJ2-7; v_call: TRBV20-1; cdr3_aa: CSAPTGASSYEQYF
j_call: TRBJ1-5; v_call: TRBV27; cdr3_aa: CASSQDRAISNQPQHF
j_call: TRBJ2-7; v_call: TRBV7-2; cdr3_aa: CASSLRTGPYEQYF
j_call: TRBJ2-2; v_call: TRBV20-1; cdr3_aa: CSARAGLNTGELFF
j_call: TRBJ2-2; v_call: TRBV7-3; cdr3_aa: CASSPPLTGELFF
j_call: TRBJ2-5; v_call: TRBV28; cdr3_aa: CASSLSGVRQETQYF
j_call: TRBJ2-5; v_call: TRBV24-1; cdr3_aa: CATSDLMETQYF
j_call: TRBJ2-1; v_call: TRBV3-1; cdr3_aa: CASSQGILAVRPEQFF
j_call: TRBJ1-6; v_call: TRBV10-3; cdr3_aa: CAISEGRGLLPLHF
j_call: TRBJ2-2; v_call: TRBV19; cdr3_aa: CASSRPSGTNTGELFF
j_call: TRBJ2-2; v_call: TRBV7-6; cdr3_aa: CASSLVAGKATGELFF
j_call: TRBJ2-1; v_call: TRBV9; cdr3_aa: CASSIWDTGYNEQFF
j_call: TRBJ2-1; v_call: TRBV5-4; cdr3_aa: CASKRVDEQFF
j_call: TRBJ1-4; v_call: TRBV5-1; cdr3_aa: CASSLSGQVNEKLFF
j_call: TRBJ1-2; v_call: TRBV19; cdr3_aa: CASSWNGLKRGYTF
j_call: TRBJ2-1; v_call: TRBV24-1; cdr3_aa: CATSADGTSGSYNEQFF
j_call: TRBJ2-1; v_call: TRBV12-3/TRBV12-4; cdr3_aa: CASSLRGHPKEQFF
j_call: TRBJ2-2; v_call: TRBV9; cdr3_aa: CASSVAGNTGELFF
j_call: TRBJ2-5; v_call: TRBV18; cdr3_aa: CASSPPSGLAGRETQYF
j_call: TRBJ2-1; v_call: TRBV7-2; cdr3_aa: CASSLDLRSVNEQFF
j_call: TRBJ1-3; v_call: TRBV5-1; cdr3_aa: CASSLYAGGIPGNTIYF
j_call: TRBJ1-4; v_call: TRBV12-3/TRBV12-4; cdr3_aa: CASRYYVDEKLFF
j_call: TRBJ2-2; v_call: TRBV7-7; cdr3_aa: CASSLIDPGANTGELFF
j_call: TRBJ2-1; v_call: TRBV20-1; cdr3_aa: CSAPGLAGAFRNEQFF
j_call: TRBJ2-4; v_call: TRBV4-3; cdr3_aa: CASSQDRVQNIQYF
j_call: TRBJ2-3; v_call: TRBV10-1; cdr3_aa: CASSDHSGLRDTQYF
j_call: TRBJ2-2; v_call: TRBV24-1; cdr3_aa: CATEGGTLTGELFF